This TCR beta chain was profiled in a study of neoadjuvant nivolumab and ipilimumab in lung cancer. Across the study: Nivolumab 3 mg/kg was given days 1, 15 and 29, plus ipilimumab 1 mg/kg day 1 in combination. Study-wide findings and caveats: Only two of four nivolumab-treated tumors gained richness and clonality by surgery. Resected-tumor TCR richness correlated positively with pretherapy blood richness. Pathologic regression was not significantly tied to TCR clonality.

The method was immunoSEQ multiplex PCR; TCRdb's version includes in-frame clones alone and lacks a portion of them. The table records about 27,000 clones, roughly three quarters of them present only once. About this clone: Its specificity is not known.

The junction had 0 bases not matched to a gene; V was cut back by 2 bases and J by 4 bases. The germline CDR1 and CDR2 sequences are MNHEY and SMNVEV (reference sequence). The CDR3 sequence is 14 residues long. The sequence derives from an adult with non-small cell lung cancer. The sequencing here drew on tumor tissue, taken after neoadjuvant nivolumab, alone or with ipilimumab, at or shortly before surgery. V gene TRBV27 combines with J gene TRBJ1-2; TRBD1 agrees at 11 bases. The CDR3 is CASSLGTGGYGYTF. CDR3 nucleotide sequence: TGTGCCAGCAGTTTAGGGACAGGGGGCTATGGCTACACCTTC.